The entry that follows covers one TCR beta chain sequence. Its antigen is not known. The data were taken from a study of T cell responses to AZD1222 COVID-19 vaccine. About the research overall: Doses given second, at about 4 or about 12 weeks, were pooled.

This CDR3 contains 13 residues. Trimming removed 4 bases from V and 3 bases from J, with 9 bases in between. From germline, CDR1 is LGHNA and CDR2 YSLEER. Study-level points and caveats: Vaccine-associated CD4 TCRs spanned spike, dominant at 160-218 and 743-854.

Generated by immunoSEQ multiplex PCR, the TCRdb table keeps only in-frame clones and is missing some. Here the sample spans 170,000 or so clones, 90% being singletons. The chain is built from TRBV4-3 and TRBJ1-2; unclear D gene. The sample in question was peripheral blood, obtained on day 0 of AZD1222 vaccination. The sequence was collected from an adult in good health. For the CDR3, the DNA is TGCGCCAGCAGCCCGTCGGGTGACTATGGCTACACCTTC. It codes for CASSPSGDYGYTF.